The T cell receptor beta chain under discussion was sequenced for a study of molecular identifiers for immune sequencing clone quantification. General study points: In cases of identical TCR molecules sharing a barcode, highly expanded clone sizes could be underestimated.

The J segment lost 8 bases and the V segment lost 4 bases, leaving 10 bases of the junction unmatched. Germline V gives CDR1 SGHRS, CDR2 YFSETQ. The CDR3 consists of 16 residues. Previously described methods with listed TCR primers produced the bulk TCR libraries. TCRdb reprocessed the PCR reads via MiXCR and lists one record per CDR3 protein. Among 85,000 to 120,000 distinct CDR3 sequences, about 32% were seen once, and the ten largest hold 9.7%. Only a few counts were recorded for this clonotype. Its antigen is as yet unknown. This TCR derives from a human donor in good health. Some libraries in this study had Jurkat cell RNA spiked in. Sequencing was performed on naive CD8+ T cells from blood, with Jurkat cell RNA spiked in. Regarding subset: FACS-sorted CD8+CD4-CCR7+CD45RA+ naive T cells. V usage is TRBV5-1 and J usage is TRBJ2-1; TRBD2 agrees at 12 bases. CDR3 nucleotide sequence: TGCGCCAGCAGCCCCCAGACTAGCGGGAGTCTTCATGAGCAGTTCTTC. Its translation is CASSPQTSGSLHEQFF.